The rows below give T cell receptor beta chains drawn from one sample of a study of T cell repertoires and HLA-DP antigens. Repertoires were generated with immunoSEQ multiplex PCR, while TCRdb's copy carries only in-frame clones and drops some. The sample consists of 3,000 to 4,000 clones, around 76% of them appearing once. Input material: CD137- CD4+ T cells from cultured PBMCs. These receptors all come from a woman between 18 and 29 years old in good health and CMV-seronegative. CDR3s include the opening cysteine and the closing phenylalanine or tryptophan. D genes are given only for firm matches. Size values are once, few and many counts, or a class for expanded clones, and some rows have none.

CDR3: CASSSPPGGTGNTIYF; DNA: TGTGCCAGCAGCAGCCCTCCGGGGGGCACTGGAAACACCATATATTTT; D: .; V: TRBV7-9; J: TRBJ1-3; size: .
CDR3: CASSGRGLATNEKLFF; DNA: TGTGCCAGCAGTGGGAGAGGGTTAGCAACTAATGAAAAACTGTTTTTT; D: .; V: TRBV2; J: TRBJ1-4; size: few
CDR3: CASSRGQGALEQYF; DNA: TGTGCCAGCAGCCGCGGACAGGGGGCGCTTGAGCAGTACTTC; D: TRBD1; V: TRBV7-9; J: TRBJ2-7; size: .
CDR3: CSVEGYSIRSTDTQYF; DNA: TGCAGCGTCGAAGGATACAGTATCAGGAGCACAGATACGCAGTATTTT; D: .; V: TRBV29-1; J: TRBJ2-3; size: .
CDR3: CASKLDRGVGYTF; DNA: TGTGCCAGCAAGCTGGACAGGGGTGTTGGCTACACCTTC; D: TRBD1; V: TRBV2; J: TRBJ1-2; size: .
CDR3: CASSFEGEQYF; DNA: TGTGCCAGCAGTTTCGAGGGCGAGCAGTACTTC; D: .; V: TRBV28; J: TRBJ2-7; size: .
CDR3: CASGRDLFF; DNA: TGTGCCAGTGGAAGGGATCTTTTCTTT; D: .; V: TRBV6-1; J: TRBJ1-1; size: .
CDR3: CASSELAGVSEQYF; DNA: TGTGCCAGCAGTGAACTAGCGGGAGTCTCCGAGCAGTACTTC; D: TRBD2; V: TRBV2; J: TRBJ2-7; size: .
CDR3: CASSPIRDRQHSPLHF; DNA: TGCGCCAGCAGTCCGATCAGAGACAGGCAACATTCACCCCTCCACTTT; D: .; V: TRBV23-1; J: TRBJ1-6; size: .
CDR3: CASSLAGAGKTGELFF; DNA: TGTGCCAGCAGCTTGGCAGGTGCCGGGAAGACCGGGGAGCTGTTTTTT; D: .; V: TRBV5-6; J: TRBJ2-2; size: .
CDR3: CASSPQANTGELFF; DNA: TGTGCCAGCTCACCCCAGGCGAACACCGGGGAGCTGTTTTTT; D: .; V: TRBV18; J: TRBJ2-2; size: .
CDR3: CASSPDGVSGNTIYF; DNA: TGTGCCAGCAGCCCGGACGGCGTCTCTGGAAACACCATATATTTT; D: .; V: TRBV5-6; J: TRBJ1-3; size: .
CDR3: CASLGGKETQYF; DNA: TGTGCCAGCTTGGGGGGGAAGGAGACCCAGTACTTC; D: TRBD2; V: TRBV28; J: TRBJ2-5; size: .
CDR3: CASSSDRGYGGEAFF; DNA: TGTGCCAGCAGTTCCGACCGTGGGTACGGGGGAGAAGCTTTCTTT; D: .; V: TRBV28; J: TRBJ1-1; size: once
CDR3: CASSPGTGGRGTEAFF; DNA: TGTGCCAGCTCACCGGGGACAGGGGGAAGAGGGACTGAAGCTTTCTTT; D: TRBD1; V: TRBV18; J: TRBJ1-1; size: .
CDR3: CASSQATGISQPQHF; DNA: TGTGCCAGCAGCCAGGCGACAGGGATCAGCCAGCCCCAGCATTTT; D: TRBD1; V: TRBV4-2; J: TRBJ1-5; size: once
CDR3: CAGNRALQGYTF; DNA: TGTGCCGGAAACAGGGCCTTACAGGGCTACACCTTC; D: .; V: TRBV2; J: TRBJ1-2; size: .
CDR3: CASSLGGSLYEQYF; DNA: TGTGCCAGCAGCTTAGGGGGCAGCCTCTACGAGCAGTACTTC; D: .; V: TRBV13; J: TRBJ2-7; size: large
CDR3: CASSSGQGRKEKLFF; DNA: TGTGCCAGCAGTTCCGGACAGGGACGGAAGGAAAAACTGTTTTTT; D: TRBD1; V: TRBV6-6; J: TRBJ1-4; size: .
CDR3: CASSLTGENTEAFF; DNA: TGTGCCAGCAGCTTAACGGGCGAGAACACTGAAGCTTTCTTT; D: .; V: TRBV7-3; J: TRBJ1-1; size: .
CDR3: CASSWTGETQYF; DNA: TGTGCCAGCAGCTGGACAGGGGAGACCCAGTACTTC; D: TRBD1; V: TRBV11-1; J: TRBJ2-5; size: .
CDR3: CASSLSRPNYGYTF; DNA: TGCGCCAGCAGCTTGTCCAGGCCTAACTATGGCTACACCTTC; D: .; V: TRBV5-1; J: TRBJ1-2; size: .
CDR3: CASSVGVGQETQYF; DNA: TGTGCCAGCAGCGTAGGGGTAGGACAAGAGACCCAGTACTTC; D: .; V: TRBV9; J: TRBJ2-5; size: .
CDR3: CASSLGPRENSPLHF; DNA: TGTGCCAGCAGCTTAGGGCCCAGGGAAAATTCACCCCTCCACTTT; D: .; V: TRBV7-2; J: TRBJ1-6; size: .
CDR3: CASSDGGLDEQYF; DNA: TGTGCCAGCAGTGATGGGGGACTCGACGAGCAGTACTTC; D: .; V: TRBV2; J: TRBJ2-7; size: medium-sized
CDR3: CASNLQGWQPQHF; DNA: TGTGCCAGCAATTTACAGGGCTGGCAGCCCCAGCATTTT; D: .; V: TRBV6-5; J: TRBJ1-5; size: .
CDR3: CASSSLTSGGAIETQYF; DNA: TGTGCCAGCAGCTCATTGACTAGCGGGGGGGCAATCGAGACCCAGTACTTC; D: TRBD2; V: TRBV7-2; J: TRBJ2-5; size: once
CDR3: CASSPDREGQPQHF; DNA: TGTGCCAGCAGTCCGGACAGGGAAGGCCAGCCCCAGCATTTT; D: TRBD1; V: TRBV27; J: TRBJ1-5; size: few
CDR3: CASSPDRDRGRGYGYTF; DNA: TGTGCCAGCAGCCCTGACCGGGACAGGGGGCGCGGCTATGGCTACACCTTC; D: TRBD1; V: TRBV7-2; J: TRBJ1-2; size: .
CDR3: CASSIAGLGANVLTF; DNA: TGTGCCAGTAGTATAGCGGGGCTCGGGGCCAACGTCCTGACTTTC; D: .; V: TRBV19; J: TRBJ2-6; size: .
CDR3: CASRQGEKLFF; DNA: TGTGCCAGCAGGCAGGGTGAAAAACTGTTTTTT; D: .; V: TRBV2; J: TRBJ1-4; size: few
CDR3: CASRGTANQPQHF; DNA: TGTGCCAGCAGGGGGACAGCTAATCAGCCCCAGCATTTT; D: TRBD1; V: TRBV28; J: TRBJ1-5; size: .
CDR3: CASSWGGTGGEKLFF; DNA: TGTGCCAGCAGCTGGGGAGGGACAGGGGGCGAAAAACTGTTTTTT; D: TRBD1; V: TRBV7-2; J: TRBJ1-4; size: .